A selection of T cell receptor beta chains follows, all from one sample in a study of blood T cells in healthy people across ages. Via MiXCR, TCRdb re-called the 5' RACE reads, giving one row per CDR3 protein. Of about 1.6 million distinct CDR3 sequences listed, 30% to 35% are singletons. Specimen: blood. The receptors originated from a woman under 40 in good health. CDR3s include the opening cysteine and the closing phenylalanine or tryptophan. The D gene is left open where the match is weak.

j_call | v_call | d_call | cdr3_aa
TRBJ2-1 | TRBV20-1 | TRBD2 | CSAKLAGTSGSYNEQFF
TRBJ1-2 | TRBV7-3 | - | CASSLKQGSGYTF
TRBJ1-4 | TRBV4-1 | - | CASSQRDWGEKLFF
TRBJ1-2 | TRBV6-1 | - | CASSEYRSYGYTF
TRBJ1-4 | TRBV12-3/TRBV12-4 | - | CASSLSANDEKLFF
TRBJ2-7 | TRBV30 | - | CAWRGGPSSYEQYF
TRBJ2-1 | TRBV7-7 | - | CAGSPVGRANEQFF
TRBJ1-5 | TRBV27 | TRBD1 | CASSRTGRMAQHF
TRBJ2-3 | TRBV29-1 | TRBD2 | CSVGLAGDTDTQYF
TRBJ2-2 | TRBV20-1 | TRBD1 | CSATDRVVTGELFF
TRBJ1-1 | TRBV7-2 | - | CASTLKQRRGVANTEAFF
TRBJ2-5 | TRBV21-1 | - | CASSKGVQIQGTQYF
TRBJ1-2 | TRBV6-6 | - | CASSYSFGFQGVGYTF
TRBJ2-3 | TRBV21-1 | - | CASSKVYPDTQYF
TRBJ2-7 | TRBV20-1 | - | CSARASIYEQYF
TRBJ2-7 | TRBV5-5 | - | CASSPGRVPYEQYF
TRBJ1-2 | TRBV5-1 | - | CASSLAQSGRGYTF
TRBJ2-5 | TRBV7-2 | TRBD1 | CASSFDRGLSETQYF